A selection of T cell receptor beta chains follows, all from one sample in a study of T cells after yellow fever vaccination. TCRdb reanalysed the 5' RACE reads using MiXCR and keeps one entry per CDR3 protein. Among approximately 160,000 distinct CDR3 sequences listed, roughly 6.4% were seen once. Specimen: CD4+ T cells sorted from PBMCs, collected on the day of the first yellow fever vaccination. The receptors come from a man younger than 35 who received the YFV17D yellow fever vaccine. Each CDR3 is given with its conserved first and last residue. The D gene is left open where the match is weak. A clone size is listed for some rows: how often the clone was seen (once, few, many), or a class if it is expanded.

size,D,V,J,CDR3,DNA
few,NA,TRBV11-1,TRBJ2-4,CASSSTLGVSAKNIQYF,TGTGCCAGCAGTTCTACGCTCGGGGTCTCAGCCAAAAACATTCAGTACTTC
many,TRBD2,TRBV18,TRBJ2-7,CASSPIASGGHEQYF,TGTGCCAGCTCACCAATCGCTAGCGGGGGACACGAGCAGTACTTC
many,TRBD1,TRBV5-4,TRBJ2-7,CASSHRQGANEQYF,TGTGCCAGCAGCCATCGACAGGGGGCAAATGAGCAGTACTTC
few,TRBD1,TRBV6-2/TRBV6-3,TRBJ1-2,CASSPQGDGYGYTF,TGTGCCAGCAGTCCACAGGGGGATGGCTATGGCTACACCTTC
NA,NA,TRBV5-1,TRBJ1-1,CASSARGAISEAFF,TGCGCCAGCAGCGCCCGGGGGGCGATTTCTGAAGCTTTCTTT
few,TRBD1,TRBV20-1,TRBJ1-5,CSASGQGNQPQHF,TGCAGTGCCTCCGGACAGGGTAATCAGCCCCAGCATTTT
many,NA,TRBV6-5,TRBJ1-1,CASIQGVVNTEAFF,TGTGCCAGCATTCAGGGCGTTGTAAACACTGAAGCTTTCTTT
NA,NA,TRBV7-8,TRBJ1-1,CASSLNPGPLEAFF,TGTGCCAGCAGCTTAAACCCAGGGCCCCTGGAAGCTTTCTTT
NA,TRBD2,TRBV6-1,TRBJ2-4,CASSEEWEGLNIQYF,TGTGCCAGCAGTGAAGAATGGGAGGGGTTGAACATTCAGTACTTC
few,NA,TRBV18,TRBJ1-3,CASSPRFSTGNTGNTIYF,TGTGCCAGCTCACCACGCTTTTCGACAGGAAACACTGGAAACACCATATATTTT
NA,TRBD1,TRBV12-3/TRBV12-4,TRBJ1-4,CASSYGQGATNEKLFF,TGTGCCAGCAGCTACGGACAGGGGGCAACTAATGAAAAACTGTTTTTT
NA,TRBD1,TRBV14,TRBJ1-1,CASSQGEGARTEAFF,TGTGCCAGCAGCCAAGGGGAGGGGGCGAGAACTGAAGCTTTCTTT
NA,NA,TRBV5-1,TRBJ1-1,CASTKQAIADTEAFF,TGCGCCAGCACGAAACAGGCGATAGCGGACACTGAAGCTTTCTTT
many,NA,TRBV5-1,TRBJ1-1,CASSLAPNGPANTEAFF,TGCGCCAGCAGCTTGGCTCCCAATGGACCAGCGAACACTGAAGCTTTCTTT
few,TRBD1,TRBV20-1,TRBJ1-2,CSVYRDRAHGYTF,TGCAGTGTGTATCGGGACAGGGCCCATGGCTACACCTTC
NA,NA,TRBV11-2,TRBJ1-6,CASSLVQGRVSPLHF,TGTGCCAGCAGCTTAGTACAGGGTAGGGTCTCACCCCTCCACTTT
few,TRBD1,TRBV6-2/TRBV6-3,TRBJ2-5,CASREGQGGGYETQYF,TGTGCCAGCAGGGAGGGACAGGGAGGAGGATATGAGACCCAGTACTTC
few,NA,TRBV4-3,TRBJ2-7,CASSQRPRGTYEQYF,TGCGCCAGCAGCCAAAGACCCAGGGGTACCTACGAGCAGTACTTC
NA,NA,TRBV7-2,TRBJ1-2,CASLVGTQTLPSNGYTF,TGTGCCAGCTTAGTCGGGACACAGACCCTCCCCTCTAATGGTTACACCTTC
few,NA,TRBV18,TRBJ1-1,CASSPPSGVGRTEAFF,TGTGCCAGCTCACCACCTTCCGGGGTGGGGCGGACTGAAGCTTTCTTT
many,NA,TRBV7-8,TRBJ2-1,CASSLDAPGQFF,TGTGCCAGCAGCTTAGATGCGCCTGGGCAGTTCTTC
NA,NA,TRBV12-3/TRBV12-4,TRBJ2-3,CASSPAELSTDTQYF,TGTGCCAGCAGTCCTGCGGAACTGAGCACAGATACGCAGTATTTT
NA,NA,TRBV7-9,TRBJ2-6,CPSSLALDSSGANVLTF,TGTCCCAGCAGCTTAGCCCTAGACAGTTCTGGGGCCAACGTCCTGACTTTC
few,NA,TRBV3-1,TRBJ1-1,CASSPWGNTEAFF,TGTGCCAGCAGCCCTTGGGGGAACACTGAAGCTTTCTTT
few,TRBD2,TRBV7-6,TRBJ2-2,CASSPRAAGGRNGELFF,TGTGCCAGCAGCCCACGGGCAGCGGGGGGCCGAAACGGGGAGCTGTTTTTT
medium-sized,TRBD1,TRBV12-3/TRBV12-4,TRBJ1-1,CASRTYDITGAKYGAFF,TGTGCCAGCCGAACCTACGACATTACAGGGGCAAAATATGGAGCTTTCTTT
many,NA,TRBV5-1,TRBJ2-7,CASSDHRASYEQYF,TGCGCCAGCAGCGACCACAGGGCTTCCTACGAGCAGTACTTC
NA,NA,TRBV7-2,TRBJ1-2,CASSPLDGYTF,TGTGCCAGCAGCCCTCTCGATGGCTACACCTTC
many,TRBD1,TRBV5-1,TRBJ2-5,CASRVTGVETQYF,TGCGCCAGCAGGGTTACAGGGGTAGAGACCCAGTACTTC
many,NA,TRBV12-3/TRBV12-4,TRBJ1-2,CASSSMQGDAYGYTF,TGTGCCAGCAGCTCCATGCAGGGTGACGCCTATGGCTACACCTTC
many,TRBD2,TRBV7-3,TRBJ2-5,CASSLKRWDLAGGRTQYF,TGTGCCAGCAGCTTAAAACGGTGGGACCTAGCGGGGGGACGGACCCAGTACTTC
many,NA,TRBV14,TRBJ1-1,CASSSALNTEAFF,TGTGCCAGCAGCTCCGCCCTGAACACTGAAGCTTTCTTT
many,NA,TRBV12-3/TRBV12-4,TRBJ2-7,CASSLGTEINEQYF,TGTGCCAGCAGTTTAGGGACAGAAATTAACGAGCAGTACTTC
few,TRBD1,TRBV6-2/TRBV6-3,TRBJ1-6,CASTPDRDVSPLHF,TGTGCCAGCACTCCCGACAGGGATGTTTCACCCCTCCACTTT
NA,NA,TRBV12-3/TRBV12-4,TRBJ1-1,CASSTQGYTEAFF,TGTGCCAGCAGCACCCAGGGTTACACTGAAGCTTTCTTT
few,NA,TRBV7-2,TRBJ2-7,CASSFAISVVTDF,TGTGCCAGCAGCTTCGCAATCAGCGTAGTAACTGACTTC
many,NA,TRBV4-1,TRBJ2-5,CASSQAPIQETQYF,TGCGCCAGCAGCCAAGCCCCCATACAAGAGACCCAGTACTTC
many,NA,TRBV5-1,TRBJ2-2,CASMDGVGATGELFF,TGCGCCAGCATGGATGGAGTTGGGGCCACCGGGGAGCTGTTTTTT
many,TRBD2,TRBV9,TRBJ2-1,CASKREDNEQFF,TGTGCCAGTAAACGGGAGGACAATGAGCAGTTCTTC
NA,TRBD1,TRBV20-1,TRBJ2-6,CSAGDRSSGANVLTF,TGCAGTGCTGGGGACAGAAGCTCTGGGGCCAACGTCCTGACTTTC
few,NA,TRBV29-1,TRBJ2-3,CSVGGLGTDTQYF,TGCAGCGTTGGAGGGCTGGGCACAGATACGCAGTATTTT
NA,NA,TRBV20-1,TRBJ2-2,CSARPSITGELFF,TGCAGTGCTAGGCCTAGTATCACCGGGGAGCTGTTTTTT